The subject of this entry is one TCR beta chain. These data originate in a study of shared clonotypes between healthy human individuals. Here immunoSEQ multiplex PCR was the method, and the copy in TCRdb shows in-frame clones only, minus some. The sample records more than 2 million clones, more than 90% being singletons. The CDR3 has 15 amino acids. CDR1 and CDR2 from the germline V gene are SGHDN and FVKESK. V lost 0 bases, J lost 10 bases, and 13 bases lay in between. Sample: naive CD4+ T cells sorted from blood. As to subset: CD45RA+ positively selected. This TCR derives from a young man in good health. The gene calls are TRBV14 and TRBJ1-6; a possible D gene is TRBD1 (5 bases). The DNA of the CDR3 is TGTGCCAGCAGCCAAGATTTGGGGGGGGACTCACCCCTCCACTTT. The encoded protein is CASSQDLGGDSPLHF.